This entry lists 2 T cell receptor beta chains sequenced from one sample in a study of blood T cell repertoires in COVID-19. Clones were read by immunoSEQ multiplex PCR, and TCRdb kept only the in-frame ones, dropping some. The data contain approximately 290,000 clones, approximately 89% of them seen just once; the ten biggest clones take up around 10%. The sequencing sample was made of peripheral blood. All receptors come from a woman in her twenties or thirties with COVID-19, enrolled during active disease.

This clone has only a few counts. The chain links TRBV7-9 to TRBJ2-3, with 7 bases matching TRBD1. The CDR3 has 13 amino acids. V was clipped by 5 bases and J by 4 bases; unmatched bases: 3. Per the germline V gene, CDR1 is SEHNR and CDR2 is FQNEAQ (reference sequence). DNA for the CDR3: TGTGCCAGCAGCCACAGGGGACCAGATACGCAGTATTTT. Its protein is CASSHRGPDTQYF.

V is TRBV28 and J is TRBJ1-6; maybe TRBD1 (6 bases). The CDR3 covers 17 residues. In germline, CDR1 is MDHEN, CDR2 SYDVKM. V lost 7 bases, J lost 0 bases, and 16 bases lay in between. Written as DNA, the CDR3 is TGTGCCAGCACCAACAGGGTCCCGTTCTCCTATAATTCACCCCTCCACTTT. Amino acid sequence: CASTNRVPFSYNSPLHF. Based on the CDR3 plus reference TRBV28 and TRBJ1-6, the full variable domain is DVKVTQSSRYLVKRTGEKVFLECVQDMDHENMFWYRQDPGLGLRLIYFSYDVKMKEKGDIPEGYSVSREKKERFSLILESASTNQTSMYLCASTNRVPFSYNSPLHFGNGTRLTVT.